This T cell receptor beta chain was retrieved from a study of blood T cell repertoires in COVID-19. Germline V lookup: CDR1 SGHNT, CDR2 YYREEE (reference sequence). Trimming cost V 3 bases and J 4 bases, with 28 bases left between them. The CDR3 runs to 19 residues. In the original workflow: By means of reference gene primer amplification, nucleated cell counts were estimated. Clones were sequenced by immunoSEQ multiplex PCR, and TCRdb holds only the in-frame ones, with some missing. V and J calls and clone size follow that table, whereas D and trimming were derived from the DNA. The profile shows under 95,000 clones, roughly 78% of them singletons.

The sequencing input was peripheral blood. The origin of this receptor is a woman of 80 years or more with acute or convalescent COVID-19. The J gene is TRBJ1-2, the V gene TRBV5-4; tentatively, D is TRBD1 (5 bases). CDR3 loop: CASSSTQTEGPFGSYGYTF. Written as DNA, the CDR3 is TGTGCCAGCAGCTCCACACAGACGGAGGGGCCATTCGGTAGCTATGGCTACACCTTC.